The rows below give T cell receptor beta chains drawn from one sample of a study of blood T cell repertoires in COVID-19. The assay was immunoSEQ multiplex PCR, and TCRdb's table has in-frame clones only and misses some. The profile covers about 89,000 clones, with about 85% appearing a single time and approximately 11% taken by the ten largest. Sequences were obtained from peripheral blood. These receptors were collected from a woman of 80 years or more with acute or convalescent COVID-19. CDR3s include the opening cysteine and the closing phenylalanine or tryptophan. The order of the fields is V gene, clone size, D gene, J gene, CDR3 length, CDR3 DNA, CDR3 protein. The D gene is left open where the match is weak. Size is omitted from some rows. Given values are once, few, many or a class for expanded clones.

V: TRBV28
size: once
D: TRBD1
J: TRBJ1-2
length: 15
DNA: TGTGCCAGCAGGGAAGGGGACAGGGGGTTTATTGGCTACACCTTC
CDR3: CASREGDRGFIGYTF

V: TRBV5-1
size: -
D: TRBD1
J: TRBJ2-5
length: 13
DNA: TGCGCCAGCAGCCCTGGACAGGGAGAGACCCAGTACTTC
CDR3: CASSPGQGETQYF

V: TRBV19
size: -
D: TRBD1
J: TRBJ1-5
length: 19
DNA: TGTGCCAGTAGCCACACCCCGGGACAGGGTTCGTGGAGCAATCAGCCCCAGCATTTT
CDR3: CASSHTPGQGSWSNQPQHF

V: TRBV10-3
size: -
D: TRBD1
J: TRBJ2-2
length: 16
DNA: TGTGCCATCAGTGCTACCGACAGGGGCCTCACCGGGGAGCTGTTTTTT
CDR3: CAISATDRGLTGELFF

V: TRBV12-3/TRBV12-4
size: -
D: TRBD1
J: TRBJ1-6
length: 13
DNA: TGTGCCAGCAGAAGAACACCTCAGGGGGCCCTCCACTTT
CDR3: CASRRTPQGALHF

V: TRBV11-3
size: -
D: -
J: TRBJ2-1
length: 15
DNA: TGTGCCAGCAGCTTAGACGGGGACACCCTGGGGGTGCAGTTCTTC
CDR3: CASSLDGDTLGVQFF

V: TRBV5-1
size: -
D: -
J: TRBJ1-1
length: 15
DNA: TGCGCCAGCAGCTTGGAGCAGGTTCTGAACACTGAAGCTTTCTTT
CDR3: CASSLEQVLNTEAFF

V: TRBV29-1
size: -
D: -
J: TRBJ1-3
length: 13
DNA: TGCAGCGTCGACAGTTCCTCTGGAAACACCATATATTTT
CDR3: CSVDSSSGNTIYF

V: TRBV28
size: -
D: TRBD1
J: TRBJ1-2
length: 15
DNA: TGTGCCAGCAGTTCGTGGACAGGGGAGGGCTATGGCTACACCTTC
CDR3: CASSSWTGEGYGYTF

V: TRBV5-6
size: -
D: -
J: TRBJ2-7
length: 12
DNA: TGTGCCAGCAGCTCCCCGCGCGGCGAGCAGTACTTC
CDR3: CASSSPRGEQYF

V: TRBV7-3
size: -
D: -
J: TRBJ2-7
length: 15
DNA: TGTGCCAGCAGCATCCAAGGGGGTAGCTCCTACGAGCAGTACTTC
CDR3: CASSIQGGSSYEQYF

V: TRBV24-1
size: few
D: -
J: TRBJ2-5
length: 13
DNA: TGTGCCACCAGCGAGGGTGAGCAAGAGACCCAGTACTTC
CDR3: CATSEGEQETQYF

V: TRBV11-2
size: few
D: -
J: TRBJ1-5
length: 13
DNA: TGTGCCAGCAGTTCAGGGATATATCAGCCCCAGCATTTT
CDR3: CASSSGIYQPQHF

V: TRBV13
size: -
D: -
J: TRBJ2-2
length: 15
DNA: TGTGCCAGCAGAAAAACTGTCCCGAACACCGGGGAGCTGTTTTTT
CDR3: CASRKTVPNTGELFF

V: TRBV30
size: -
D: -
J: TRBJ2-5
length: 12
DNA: TGTGCCTGGAGTCTCGGGCCTTCGGGGTACAACTTC
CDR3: CAWSLGPSGYNF

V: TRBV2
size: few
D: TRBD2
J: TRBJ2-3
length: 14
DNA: TGTGCCAGCGGGGGACTAGACATCTCAGATACGCAGTATTTT
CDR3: CASGGLDISDTQYF

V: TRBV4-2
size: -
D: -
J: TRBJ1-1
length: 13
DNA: TGTGCCAGCAGCCACGAAGGAGGAGGGGAAGCTTTCTTT
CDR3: CASSHEGGGEAFF

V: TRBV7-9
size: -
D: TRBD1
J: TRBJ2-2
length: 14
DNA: TGTGCCAGCAGCGCCGACAGGGCTACCGGGGAGCTGTTTTTT
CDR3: CASSADRATGELFF

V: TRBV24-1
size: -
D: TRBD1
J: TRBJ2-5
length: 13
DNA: TGTGCCACTAGTTCAGGGGGACAAGAGACCCAGTACTTC
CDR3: CATSSGGQETQYF

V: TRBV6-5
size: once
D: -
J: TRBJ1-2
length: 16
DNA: TGTGCCAGCAGTTACAACCCTGACACCGGGGGGCATGGCTACACCTTC
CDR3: CASSYNPDTGGHGYTF

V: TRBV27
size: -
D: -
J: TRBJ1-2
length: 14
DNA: TGTGCCAGCAGTTCGGGTCCTTTGGGGCATGGCTACACCTTC
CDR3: CASSSGPLGHGYTF

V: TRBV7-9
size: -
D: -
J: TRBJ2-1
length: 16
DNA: TGTGCCAGCAGCTTAGGTCGGAGGGGAGCTAACCATGAGCAGTTCTTC
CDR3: CASSLGRRGANHEQFF

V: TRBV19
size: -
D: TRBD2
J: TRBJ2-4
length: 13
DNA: TGTGCCAGTAGTCCATCGGGAGGGGCCATTCAGTACTTC
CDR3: CASSPSGGAIQYF

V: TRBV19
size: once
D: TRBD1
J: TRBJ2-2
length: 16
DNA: TGTGCCAGTCGATCACCAACAGGGGCGAACACCGGGGAGCTGTTTTTT
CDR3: CASRSPTGANTGELFF

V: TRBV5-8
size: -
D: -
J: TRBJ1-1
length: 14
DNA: TGTGCCAGCAGCTTGGGTTTCGCGGGCACTGAAGCTTTCTTT
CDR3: CASSLGFAGTEAFF

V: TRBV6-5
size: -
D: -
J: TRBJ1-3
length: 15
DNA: TGTGCCAGCAGCCGGACAGTTTTGTCACTATACACCATATATTTT
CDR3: CASSRTVLSLYTIYF

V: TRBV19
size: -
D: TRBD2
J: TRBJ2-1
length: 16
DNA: TGTGCCAGTAGTATAAGAAGGACTAGCGGGAACAATGAGCAGTTCTTC
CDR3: CASSIRRTSGNNEQFF

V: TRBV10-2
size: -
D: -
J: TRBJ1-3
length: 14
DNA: TGCGCCAGCAGTGACGGGGGAACTGGAAACACCATATATTTT
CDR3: CASSDGGTGNTIYF

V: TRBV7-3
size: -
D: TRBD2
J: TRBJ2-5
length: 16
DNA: TGTGCCAGCAGCTTAATGGGGGGGGGTCCCCAAGAGACCCAGTACTTC
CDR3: CASSLMGGGPQETQYF

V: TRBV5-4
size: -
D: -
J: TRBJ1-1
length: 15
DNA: TGTGCCAGCAGCCGACGGACCGACAGGAACACTGAAGCTTTCTTT
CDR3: CASSRRTDRNTEAFF

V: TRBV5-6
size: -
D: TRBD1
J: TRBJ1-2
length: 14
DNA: TGTGCCAGCAGCTGGCGGGGACAGGGTGTTGGCTACACCTTC
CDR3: CASSWRGQGVGYTF

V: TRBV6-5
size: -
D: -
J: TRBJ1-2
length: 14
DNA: TGTGCCAGCAGCCCCGACGGGGGAGTCTATGGCTACACCTTC
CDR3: CASSPDGGVYGYTF

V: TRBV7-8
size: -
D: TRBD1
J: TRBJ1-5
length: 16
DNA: TGTGCCAGCAGCTTCCAATATGGGACAGTCCTGGGGCCCCAGCATTTT
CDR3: CASSFQYGTVLGPQHF

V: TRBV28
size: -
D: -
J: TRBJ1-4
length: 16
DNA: TGTGCCAGCAGTCCGGGGGGGGGCGCAGGAAGTGAAAAACTGTTTTTT
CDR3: CASSPGGGAGSEKLFF

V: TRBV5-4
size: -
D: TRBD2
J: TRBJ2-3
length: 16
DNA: TGTGCCAGCAGCTTGGGTGGCGGGGGGGTTACAGATACGCAGTATTTT
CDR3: CASSLGGGGVTDTQYF